A selection of T cell receptor beta chains follows, all from one sample in a study of blood T cells in healthy people across ages. In TCRdb, the 5' RACE reads were re-called with MiXCR into one record per CDR3 protein. Of 800,000 to 950,000 distinct CDR3 sequences detected, roughly 29% appear once; the ten largest clones hold 9.5% to 13%. These sequences were also reported in another study, on T cells of mothers and their children.

The sequenced sample was blood. Receptors were obtained from a woman aged 40 to 49 in good health. CDR3s leave out the opening cysteine and the closing phenylalanine or tryptophan.

j_gene: TRBJ1-2
v_gene: TRBV18
CDR3aa: ASPPPVQTYGYT

j_gene: TRBJ2-1
v_gene: TRBV5-1
CDR3aa: ASSLGGPGDNEQF

j_gene: TRBJ2-2
v_gene: TRBV28
CDR3aa: ASSVLGTHTGELF

j_gene: TRBJ2-2
v_gene: TRBV9
CDR3aa: ASSVSGQGGELF

j_gene: TRBJ2-2
v_gene: TRBV6-6
CDR3aa: ASSYSRGTGELF

j_gene: TRBJ2-3
v_gene: TRBV20-1
CDR3aa: SATRGAASTDTQY

j_gene: TRBJ2-2
v_gene: TRBV5-1
CDR3aa: ASRSGGQGNTGELF

j_gene: TRBJ2-5
v_gene: TRBV5-1
CDR3aa: ASSLGDALEETQY

j_gene: TRBJ2-3
v_gene: TRBV20-1
CDR3aa: SARGPGATDTQY

j_gene: TRBJ1-2
v_gene: TRBV30
CDR3aa: AWRRQLPYGYT

j_gene: TRBJ1-5
v_gene: TRBV18
CDR3aa: ASSPGAGNQPQH

j_gene: TRBJ1-4
v_gene: TRBV9
CDR3aa: ASSVGTGDGEKLF

j_gene: TRBJ1-1
v_gene: TRBV7-9
CDR3aa: ASSEGASGTEAF

j_gene: TRBJ1-1
v_gene: TRBV7-9
CDR3aa: ASSDWDRGPGAF

j_gene: TRBJ2-6
v_gene: TRBV3-1
CDR3aa: AGSLFTGLSSGANVLT

j_gene: TRBJ1-1
v_gene: TRBV6-6
CDR3aa: ASSPTGGLNTEAF